This TCR beta chain is drawn from a study of blood T cell repertoires in COVID-19. This CDR3 contains 13 residues. V shed 4 bases and J 5 bases; nucleotides not matched to a gene: 3. Germline V lookup: CDR1 KGHDR, CDR2 SFDVKD. The method was immunoSEQ multiplex PCR; TCRdb's version includes in-frame clones alone and lacks a portion of them. This sample has 90,000 to 100,000 clones, with approximately 84% found just once. The origin of this receptor is a man in his 60s with acute or convalescent COVID-19. The material sequenced was peripheral blood. The chain has TRBV24-1 and TRBJ2-5; 7 bases line up with TRBD2. CDR3 nucleotides: TGTGCCACCAGTGACGGGGGGAGGGAGACCCAGTACTTC. As protein: CATSDGGRETQYF.